This is a list of T cell receptor beta chains from one sample in a study of beta chain features in type 1 diabetes. The table came from immunoSEQ multiplex PCR; TCRdb's copy has only in-frame clones and leaves some out. The table has over 600,000 clones, about an eighth seen once; the top ten hold about 0.11%. The sequencing sample was made of naive CD4+ T cells from blood. The source is a man aged 25-45 years with type 1 diabetes. Both conserved end residues are part of each CDR3. A D gene is named only where the DNA matches it firmly. Clone size is not always given. Where it is, it says once, few, many or a class for expanded clones.

v_call,clone_size,j_call,d_call,cdr3_aa,cdr3_nt
TRBV7-2,few,TRBJ2-3,-,CASSLARGSDTQYF,TGTGCCAGCAGCTTAGCGAGAGGATCGGATACGCAGTATTTT
TRBV29-1,few,TRBJ2-2,-,CSVDAQTNTGELFF,TGCAGCGTTGATGCCCAAACGAACACCGGGGAGCTGTTTTTT
TRBV14,-,TRBJ1-2,TRBD1,CASSQLGGRGTDYGYTF,TGTGCCAGCAGCCAGCTCGGAGGCAGGGGGACGGACTATGGCTACACCTTC
TRBV4-1,few,TRBJ2-3,TRBD2,CASSQGITSGGADTQYF,TGCGCCAGCAGCCAGGGGATTACTAGCGGGGGGGCTGATACGCAGTATTTT
TRBV6-5,few,TRBJ1-2,TRBD1,CASSYSGQGAGYTF,TGTGCCAGCAGTTACTCCGGACAGGGGGCCGGCTACACCTTC
TRBV2,-,TRBJ2-5,TRBD2,CASLAGAAGETQYF,TGTGCCAGCCTAGCGGGGGCCGCAGGAGAGACCCAGTACTTC
TRBV7-9,-,TRBJ1-1,-,CASSSLSVYTEAFF,TGTGCCAGCAGCTCCCTTTCGGTTTACACTGAAGCTTTCTTT
TRBV21-1,few,TRBJ1-1,-,CASSNCPVWSMNTEAFF,TGTGCCAGCAGCAATTGTCCAGTCTGGTCCATGAACACTGAAGCTTTCTTT
TRBV28,-,TRBJ2-3,-,CASSLVGTDTQYF,TGTGCCAGCAGCCTCGTGGGTACAGATACGCAGTATTTT
TRBV7-8,-,TRBJ1-5,-,CASSTDSNQPQHF,TGTGCCAGCAGCACGGATAGCAATCAGCCCCAGCATTTT
TRBV14,few,TRBJ1-1,-,CASSQDWRGPEAFF,TGTGCCAGCAGCCAAGATTGGCGAGGGCCTGAAGCTTTCTTT
TRBV6-5,-,TRBJ1-3,-,CASTSTGYAGNTIYF,TGTGCCAGCACCTCCACAGGGTACGCTGGAAACACCATATATTTT
TRBV5-4,few,TRBJ2-1,TRBD1,CASSLAPGQATYNEQFF,TGTGCCAGCAGCTTGGCACCGGGACAGGCCACCTACAATGAGCAGTTCTTC
TRBV7-2,few,TRBJ1-2,-,CASSVQGISYGYTF,TGTGCCAGCAGCGTACAGGGAATTAGCTATGGCTACACCTTC
TRBV11-2,few,TRBJ1-2,TRBD1,CASSLAPGQGNYGYTF,TGTGCCAGCAGCTTAGCCCCTGGACAGGGAAACTATGGCTACACCTTC
TRBV28,few,TRBJ2-5,-,CASSLTRDPLYF,TGTGCCAGCAGTTTGACTAGGGACCCCCTGTACTTC
TRBV4-1,-,TRBJ2-2,-,CASSQPQKNTGELFF,TGCGCCAGCAGCCAACCACAGAAGAACACCGGGGAGCTGTTTTTT
TRBV4-3,few,TRBJ2-2,-,CASSQGTRKRGELFF,TGCGCCAGCAGCCAAGGCACTAGGAAACGCGGGGAGCTGTTTTTT
TRBV18,few,TRBJ2-5,-,CASSPTQGSETQYF,TGTGCCAGCTCACCGACACAAGGATCGGAGACCCAGTACTTC
TRBV6-5,few,TRBJ1-2,TRBD1,CASSYAGQGNYGYTF,TGTGCCAGCAGTTACGCGGGACAGGGGAACTATGGCTACACCTTC
TRBV30,-,TRBJ2-7,TRBD1,CAWSIPRRDRGLDEQYF,TGTGCCTGGAGCATACCGAGACGGGACAGGGGGTTGGACGAGCAGTACTTC
TRBV5-1,few,TRBJ1-2,-,CASSGDGAGGYTF,TGCGCCAGCAGCGGGGACGGGGCCGGTGGCTACACCTTC
TRBV11-2,few,TRBJ2-1,-,CASSYHDPGYNEQFF,TGTGCCAGCAGCTATCATGACCCAGGGTACAATGAGCAGTTCTTC
TRBV7-3,few,TRBJ1-6,-,CASSSQGVTLHF,TGTGCCAGCAGCTCCCAGGGTGTCACCCTCCACTTT
TRBV2,few,TRBJ2-5,-,CARSHSQGEETQYF,TGTGCCAGGAGCCACTCCCAAGGGGAAGAGACCCAGTACTTC
TRBV2,few,TRBJ1-3,-,CASSEGGAGNTIYF,TGTGCCAGCAGTGAGGGCGGCGCTGGAAACACCATATATTTT
TRBV9,-,TRBJ2-3,-,CASSVNPEGGTDTQYF,TGTGCCAGCAGCGTAAATCCGGAGGGAGGCACAGATACGCAGTATTTT